Listed below are T cell receptor beta chains from one sample, sequenced in a study of T cells in Graves' hyperthyroidism and ophthalmopathy. Via MiXCR, TCRdb re-called the multiplex PCR reads, giving one row per CDR3 protein. Of hundreds of thousands of distinct CDR3 sequences in the sample, about 14% were seen once. The sequencing sample was made of blood. These receptors originate from a woman between 18 and 29 years old with Graves' hyperthyroidism. Both conserved end residues are part of each CDR3. D genes are given only for firm matches. For some rows the clone size is stated as once, few or many, or as a class when expanded; others skip it.

TRBJ2-1 few NA TRBV24-1 TGTGCCACCAGTGTGGGGGACTTCGATGAGCAGTTCTTC CATSVGDFDEQFF
TRBJ1-5 NA NA TRBV20-1 TGCAGTGCTAGTTTAGGGGTCTTGAGCAATCAGCCCCAGCATTTT CSASLGVLSNQPQHF
TRBJ1-5 NA TRBD1 TRBV12-3/TRBV12-4 TGTGCCAGCAGCCCGCGGGACAGGGGGCCTCAGCCCCAGCATTTT CASSPRDRGPQPQHF
TRBJ2-5 NA NA TRBV15 TGTGCCACCAGCAGAGACAATCGCATCCAAGAGACCCAGTACTTC CATSRDNRIQETQYF
TRBJ2-2 many NA TRBV20-1 TGCAGTGCTAGTGTTCTAGCGACGAACACCGGGGAGCTGTTTTTT CSASVLATNTGELFF
TRBJ2-5 few TRBD2 TRBV6-4 TGTGCCAGCAGTCCTAGCGGGAGCCTCGAGACCCAGTACTTC CASSPSGSLETQYF
TRBJ2-5 NA TRBD2 TRBV6-2/TRBV6-3 TGTGCCAGCAGTTACTCGAAGGCTAGCGGGAGGGAGACCCAGTACTTC CASSYSKASGRETQYF
TRBJ2-7 few TRBD2 TRBV6-5 TGTGCCAGCAGTTACAATCCAGCGGGGAGCTCCTACGAGCAGTACTTC CASSYNPAGSSYEQYF
TRBJ2-7 NA TRBD2 TRBV19 TGTGCCAGTAGTATGGGACTAGCTTCCCTCGAGCAGTACTTC CASSMGLASLEQYF
TRBJ1-3 NA NA TRBV19 TGTGCCTCAAACGGGGCACACTCTGGAAACACCATATATTTT CASNGAHSGNTIYF
TRBJ2-5 many TRBD1 TRBV18 TGTGCCAGCTCACCTGACAGGGGGCGTGAAGAGACCCAGTACTTC CASSPDRGREETQYF
TRBJ2-3 many NA TRBV3-1 TGTGCCAGCAGCCAAGGTACCGGGAAGGGAACAGATACGCAGTATTTT CASSQGTGKGTDTQYF
TRBJ1-1 many NA TRBV28 TGTGCCAGCATCACCCTGATAACCGACGGGGGCTCGAACACTGAAGCTTTCTTT CASITLITDGGSNTEAFF
TRBJ1-5 many NA TRBV15 TGTGCCACCAGCAGAGGGTCGGGGAATCAGCCCCAGCATTTT CATSRGSGNQPQHF
TRBJ2-7 NA TRBD2 TRBV2 TGTGCCAGCAGCCCCTCCGCCCACATAAACCGACTAGCGGGAGTCTCCTACGAGCAGTACTTC CASSPSAHINRLAGVSYEQYF
TRBJ1-4 NA NA TRBV15 TGTGCCACCAGCGGAGGCAGGCGTGGTGAAAAACTGTTTTTT CATSGGRRGEKLFF
TRBJ2-1 many NA TRBV3-1 TGTGCCAGCAGCCAAGAAAGTTTGGGGGAGGATGATCTGTCGCCCAACAATGAGCAGTTCTTC CASSQESLGEDDLSPNNEQFF
TRBJ1-1 many NA TRBV18 TGTGCCAGCTCACCAGGAACCGGGACCTGGACTGAAGCTTTCTTT CASSPGTGTWTEAFF
TRBJ2-7 NA NA TRBV24-1 TGTGCCACCAGGAAAACAGGTTATTACGAGCAGTACTTC CATRKTGYYEQYF
TRBJ1-1 many NA TRBV7-8 TGTGCCAGCAGCTTAGCGGCGGCCCAGGGGAGGACTGAAGCTTTCTTT CASSLAAAQGRTEAFF
TRBJ2-2 many NA TRBV6-1 TGTGCCAGCGTGCAGCGGAACACCGGGGAGCTGTTTTTT CASVQRNTGELFF
TRBJ2-1 NA NA TRBV14 TGTGCCAGCAGCCAAGCTGGGAACAGCTCCTACAATGAGCAGTTCTTC CASSQAGNSSYNEQFF
TRBJ2-6 NA TRBD1 TRBV12-3/TRBV12-4 TGTGCCAGCAGTCCGGGACAGGCTATCTCTGGGGCCAACGTCCTGACTTTC CASSPGQAISGANVLTF
TRBJ1-1 NA NA TRBV20-1 TGCAGTGCTAGAGACCCAGGGCAGGGTAGGAACACTGAAGCTTTCTTT CSARDPGQGRNTEAFF
TRBJ2-3 many NA TRBV7-9 TGTGCCAGCAGCTTAACGATCCTCCGCGCAGATACGCAGTATTTT CASSLTILRADTQYF
TRBJ2-1 many TRBD2 TRBV27 TGTGCCAGCAGTGCCGTCGGACTAGCGGGGCACAATGAGCAGTTCTTC CASSAVGLAGHNEQFF
TRBJ1-1 NA NA TRBV24-1 TGTGCCACCAGTGATGGCCCCGCGGAGGAAGCTTTCTTT CATSDGPAEEAFF
TRBJ2-7 many NA TRBV11-2 TGTGCCAGCAGCTTACAGGGGAGTCTCTACGAGCAGTACTTC CASSLQGSLYEQYF
TRBJ2-5 many NA TRBV27 TGTGCCAGCAGTTATGGCCCCGAATGGTACTTC CASSYGPEWYF